Presented here are 29 T cell receptor beta chains from one specimen sequenced in a study of blood T cell repertoires in COVID-19. TCRdb keeps only in-frame clones here, not all; method: immunoSEQ multiplex PCR. This table has 200,000 to 250,000 clones, about four fifths appearing once. The source material was peripheral blood. Receptor source: a woman at least 80 years old with acute or convalescent COVID-19.

The chain carries TRBV6-2 or TRBV6-3 and TRBJ2-2, with TRBD2 as a possible D gene (6 bases). V shed 4 bases and J shed 0 bases, with 12 bases lying between them. Germline V gene sequence: CDR1 MNHEY, CDR2 SVGEGT. The CDR3 covers 16 residues. In DNA, the CDR3 is TGTGCCAGCAGTTGGGGAGGCTTCGCGAACACCGGGGAGCTGTTTTTT. Its translation is CASSWGGFANTGELFF.

The rearrangement joins TRBV7-3 to TRBJ2-3; 11 bases are a match to TRBD2. The length of the CDR3 is 18 residues. Trimming removed 0 bases from V and 1 base from J; junction bases left unmatched: 6. Germline V lookup: CDR1 SGHTA, CDR2 FQGTGA. The CDR3 DNA is TGTGCCAGCAGCTTAACCGCCCTAGCGGGGGGTCGCACAGATACGCAGTATTTT. It specifies CASSLTALAGGRTDTQYF. The entire variable domain, with the rest obtained from reference TRBV7-3 and TRBJ2-3, is as follows: GAGVSQTPSNKVTEKGKYVELRCDPISGHTALYWYRQSLGQGPEFLIYFQGTGAADDSGLPNDRFFAVRPEGSVSTLKIQRTERGDSAVYLCASSLTALAGGRTDTQYFGPGTRLTVL.

The CDR3 DNA reads TGTGCCATCAGTGTCCAGACAGCTAGCACAGATACGCAGTATTTT. This codes for CAISVQTASTDTQYF. The V and J genes are TRBV10-3 and TRBJ2-3, with TRBD1 as a possible D gene (5 bases). Trimming removed 4 bases from V and 0 bases from J, with 11 bases in between. CDR3 length: 15 amino acids. Germline loops: CDR1 ENHRY, CDR2 SYGVKD.

The chain combines TRBV5-1 with TRBJ2-3, with TRBD1 identical over 9 bases. The V and J ends lost 0 bases and 4 bases, in that order; junction bases with no gene match: 9. The CDR3 has 17 residues. CDR1 is SGHRS, CDR2 YFSETQ, per germline. This CDR3 reads CASSLAPGTGPADTQYF. Here the CDR3 DNA reads TGCGCCAGCAGCTTGGCCCCAGGGACAGGGCCGGCAGATACGCAGTATTTT.

This chain uses TRBV2 with TRBJ2-1; D is unclear. V lost 6 bases and J lost 15, with 12 bases in between. The CDR3 has 10 amino acids. CDR1 is SNHLY, CDR2 FYNNEI, per germline. In nucleotides, the CDR3 is TGTGCCAGCAGCTTCCCCAGGCGGTTCTTC. The encoded protein is CASSFPRRFF.

The CDR3 coding sequence is TGTGCCAGCAGCCGGACAGGGATTAATGAAAAACTGTTTTTT. This sequence encodes CASSRTGINEKLFF. The chain carries TRBV7-9 and TRBJ1-4, with TRBD1 matching 8 bases. The CDR3 runs to 14 residues. Germline V gene lookup returns CDR1 SEHNR and CDR2 FQNEAQ (reference sequence). Trimming cost V 5 bases and J 4 bases; bases outside gene matches: 3.

The chain combines TRBV4-3 with TRBJ1-2; D remains unclear. This CDR3 has 14 residues. Germline CDR1 and CDR2: LGHNA and YSLEER. The germline V and J ends were trimmed by 0 bases and 2 bases, with 7 bases remaining between them. This CDR3 reads CASSQEPGNYGYTF. CDR3 in DNA: TGCGCCAGCAGCCAAGAGCCAGGCAACTATGGCTACACCTTC.

The V and J genes are TRBV4-1 and TRBJ2-1, with 11 bases lining up with TRBD2. With V trimmed by 3 bases and J by 8 bases, 12 bases remained unmatched. Germline V gives CDR1 MGHRA, CDR2 YSYEKL. This CDR3 has 17 amino acids. DNA for the CDR3: TGCGCCAGCAGCCACCCCGATAGCGGGGGGGCCAGGTATGAGCAGTTCTTC. Its translation: CASSHPDSGGARYEQFF.

This clone occurred once. The V call is TRBV19, the J call TRBJ2-5, with D perhaps TRBD2 (6 bases). Per germline, CDR1 LNHDA and CDR2 SQIVND (reference sequence). The CDR3 consists of 14 residues. Trimming pared 10 bases from V and 0 bases from J, leaving 15 bases between. The CDR3, as DNA: TGTGCCACCTCCTCTGGACTAAACCAAGAGACCCAGTACTTC. This sequence encodes CATSSGLNQETQYF.

The chain couples TRBV18 to TRBJ1-6, with D possibly being TRBD1 (5 bases). The CDR3 covers 15 residues. The V end was cut by 3 bases, the J end by 8 bases, with 14 bases between. The germline CDR1 and CDR2 sequences are KGHSH and LQKENI. CDR3 amino acids: CASSPAGTKDSPLHF. The CDR3 nucleotides read TGTGCCAGCTCACCGGCCGGGACTAAGGATTCACCCCTCCACTTT.

The chain is built from TRBV21-1 and TRBJ2-3; the table assigns TRBD2, which was not confirmed against the DNA. TRBV21-1 is flagged as a pseudogene. CDR3 length: 19 residues. The CDR3 DNA reads TGTGCCAGCAGCACCAAGCGTTCCGGGAAAACCCCCCGCACAGATACGCAGTATTTT. Amino acids: CASSTKRSGKTPRTDTQYF.

The chain has TRBV29-1 and TRBJ1-1, with TRBD1 matching over 7 bases. CDR1 and CDR2 (germline): SQVTM, ANQGSEA. This CDR3 contains 14 residues. The V and J ends lost 3 bases and 1 base, in that order; junction bases with no gene match: 5. CDR3 nucleotides: TGCAGCGTTGATAGAGGGGGCAGGAACACTGAAGCTTTCTTT. Amino acids: CSVDRGGRNTEAFF. The full variable domain, completed using reference TRBV29-1 and TRBJ1-1, is SAVISQKPSRDICQRGTSLTIQCQVDSQVTMMFWYRQQPGQSLTLIATANQGSEATYESGFVIDKFPISRPNLTFSTLTVSNMSPEDSSIYLCSVDRGGRNTEAFFGQGTRLTVV.

This clone was counted a single time. V is TRBV7-9 and J is TRBJ1-1, with D possibly TRBD1 on 6 matching bases. Germline assignment: CDR1 SEHNR and CDR2 FQNEAQ (reference sequence). V was pared by 3 bases and J by 6 bases, with 14 bases between. This CDR3 comprises 14 residues. DNA of the CDR3: TGTGCCAGCAGCTTGAGGGGGGGTCAAGCTGAAGCTTTCTTT. This sequence encodes CASSLRGGQAEAFF.

This clone was found a few times. The chain joins TRBV30 to TRBJ1-5, with TRBD1 identical over 7 bases. The CDR3 is 16 residues long. The V and J ends lost 0 bases and 1 base, in that order; junction bases with no gene match: 6. The germline CDR1 and CDR2 sequences are GTSNPN and SVGIG (reference sequence). This chain's CDR3 is CAWSVGGGRSNQPQHF. The CDR3 DNA sequence: TGTGCCTGGAGTGTAGGGGGCGGGCGGAGCAATCAGCCCCAGCATTTT.

The gene calls are TRBV19 and TRBJ1-5; 10 nucleotides align to TRBD1. Germline trimming cut 11 bases from V and 5 bases from J; bases unmatched to any gene: 9. The length of the CDR3 is 14 residues. Germline values: CDR1 LNHDA, CDR2 SQIVND (reference sequence). The DNA for the CDR3 is TGTGCCTCCCAGAGGGGGACAGGGGATCAGCCCCAGCATTTT. Amino acids: CASQRGTGDQPQHF.

V gene TRBV7-3 combines with J gene TRBJ2-7; 7 bases agree with TRBD2. With 3 bases clipped from V and 6 bases from J, the junction kept 5 bases outside the gene matches. The CDR3 length is 13 residues. Germline CDR1 and CDR2: SGHTA and FQGTGA. CDR3 amino acids: CASSLNLAGEQYF. For the CDR3, the DNA is TGTGCCAGCAGCTTGAATTTAGCGGGCGAGCAGTACTTC.

CDR3 sequence: CASRGAPLETQYF. The DNA for the CDR3 is TGTGCCAGCCGGGGGGCCCCCCTGGAGACCCAGTACTTC. The gene calls are TRBV18 and TRBJ2-5; weak D call: TRBD2 (7 bases). The CDR3 extends over 13 amino acids. The V end lost 8 bases, the J end lost 5 bases, and 15 bases lay between the germline ends. Germline V gene sequence: CDR1 KGHSH, CDR2 LQKENI. The full variable domain, in which reference TRBV18 and TRBJ2-5 provide the parts outside the CDR3, is NAGVMQNPRHLVRRRGQEARLRCSPMKGHSHVYWYRQLPEEGLKFMVYLQKENIIDESGMPKERFSAEFPKEGPSILRIQQVVRGDSAAYFCASRGAPLETQYFGPGTRLLVL.

This rearrangement joins TRBV7-9 to TRBJ1-4, with D possibly TRBD1 on 6 matching bases. The V gene lost 5 bases and the J gene lost 7 bases, with 14 bases spanning the gap. The germline CDR1 and CDR2 sequences are SEHNR and FQNEAQ (reference sequence). This CDR3 spans 14 amino acids. CDR3 coding DNA: TGTGCCAGCAGCACAGGGCAGGGGAGTGAAAAACTGTTTTTT. Protein sequence: CASSTGQGSEKLFF. Combining the CDR3 with reference TRBV7-9 and TRBJ1-4 gives the whole variable domain DTGVSQNPRHKITKRGQNVTFRCDPISEHNRLYWYRQTLGQGPEFLTYFQNEAQLEKSRLLSDRFSAERPKGSFSTLEIQRTEQGDSAMYLCASSTGQGSEKLFFGSGTQLSVL.

The chain has TRBV20-1 and TRBJ2-1; D is perhaps TRBD1 (6 bases). V lost 3 bases and J lost 4, with 16 bases in between. CDR1 and CDR2 from the germline V gene are DFQATT and SNEGSKA (reference sequence). There are 15 residues in the CDR3. This chain's CDR3 is CSASRPPGVYNEQFF. For the CDR3, the DNA is TGCAGTGCTAGTCGGCCTCCAGGGGTGTACAATGAGCAGTTCTTC.

The chain carries TRBV4-1 and TRBJ1-1, with 12 bases lining up with TRBD1. The CDR3 totals 17 residues. V was clipped by 0 bases and J by 4 bases; unmatched bases: 6. CDR1 is MGHRA and CDR2 is YSYEKL in the germline V gene. The CDR3 DNA sequence: TGCGCCAGCAGCCAAGATCCGGGACAGGGGGCTTTCACTGAAGCTTTCTTT. It specifies CASSQDPGQGAFTEAFF.

The chain joins TRBV19 to TRBJ1-5, with D possibly TRBD1 on 6 matching bases. From germline, CDR1 is LNHDA and CDR2 SQIVND (reference sequence). Trimming left V 3 bases short and J 3 bases short, with 12 bases between. The CDR3 contains 15 residues. CDR3 nucleotides: TGTGCCAGTAGTATTTTTGGACAGCCCAATCAGCCCCAGCATTTT. Protein: CASSIFGQPNQPQHF.

This chain uses TRBV10-3 with TRBJ1-1; D is perhaps TRBD1 (5 bases). Germline assignment: CDR1 ENHRY and CDR2 SYGVKD. Trimming shortened V by 8 bases and J by 1 base, and 14 bases separated the two germline ends. The CDR3 runs to 14 residues. Written as DNA, the CDR3 is TGTGCCATCCGGAGAGACGGGGGGAACACTGAAGCTTTCTTT. It translates to CAIRRDGGNTEAFF.

V and J are TRBV6-4 and TRBJ2-1; tentatively, D is TRBD1 (6 bases). The ends were cut back, 2 bases at V and 0 bases at J, with 11 bases in the middle. The CDR3 runs 16 residues. CDR1 MRHNA and CDR2 SNTAGT come from the germline V gene. CDR3 bases: TGTGCCAGCAGTGACATGGCGGACAGCTCCTACAATGAGCAGTTCTTC. This translates into CASSDMADSSYNEQFF.

The rearrangement joins TRBV6-5 to TRBJ1-1; D is ambiguous. Germline assignment: CDR1 MNHEY and CDR2 SVGAGI. V lost 6 bases and J 5 bases, leaving 19 bases between the germline ends. This CDR3 is 15 amino acids long. CDR3 in amino acids: CASRPTLRRRTEAFF. The CDR3 nucleotides are TGTGCCAGCAGGCCAACACTGAGAAGGCGGACTGAAGCTTTCTTT.

The chain is built from TRBV20-1 and TRBJ1-2, with 7 bases fitting TRBD1. CDR1 and CDR2 from the germline V gene are DFQATT and SNEGSKA (reference sequence). V dropped 5 bases and J dropped 0; count of bases not matched to a gene: 15. This CDR3 has 17 residues. The CDR3 coding sequence is TGCAGTGCTGGTGTTATACAGGGGTCTGCCTCTAACTATGGCTACACCTTC. This encodes CSAGVIQGSASNYGYTF.

J is TRBJ1-4 and V is TRBV12-3 or TRBV12-4; no firm D call. The CDR3 spans 13 residues. Trimming left V 5 bases short and J 4 bases short, with 8 bases between. The CDR3 spells CASSRGNNEKLFF. In nucleotides, the CDR3 is TGTGCCAGCAGTCGAGGGAATAATGAAAAACTGTTTTTT.

The chain carries TRBV28 and TRBJ1-2, with D perhaps TRBD1 (6 bases). V gave up 5 bases and J gave up 7 bases, with 17 bases separating them. Looked up from germline, CDR1 is MDHEN and CDR2 is SYDVKM. This CDR3 is 14 amino acids long. The CDR3 nucleotides are TGTGCCAGCAGTGCTCAAGCAGGGGTGGGTGGCTACACCTTC. It codes for CASSAQAGVGGYTF.

J is TRBJ1-2 and V is TRBV11-3; tentatively, D is TRBD1 (6 bases). CDR3 size: 13 residues. V was pared by 5 bases and J by 4 bases, with 11 bases between. CDR1 is SGHNT, CDR2 YENEEA, per germline. CDR3 residues: CASSLDSLYGYTF. CDR3 DNA sequence: TGTGCCAGCAGCCTGGACAGCCTCTATGGCTACACCTTC.

The chain carries TRBV28 and TRBJ1-1; no clear D. Germline CDR1 MDHEN, CDR2 SYDVKM. CDR3 length: 15 amino acids. Trimming took 6 bases from V and 0 from J, leaving 14 bases between them. CDR3 loop: CASSRTDTLNTEAFF. CDR3 nucleotides: TGTGCCAGCAGCAGGACTGACACCTTGAACACTGAAGCTTTCTTT.